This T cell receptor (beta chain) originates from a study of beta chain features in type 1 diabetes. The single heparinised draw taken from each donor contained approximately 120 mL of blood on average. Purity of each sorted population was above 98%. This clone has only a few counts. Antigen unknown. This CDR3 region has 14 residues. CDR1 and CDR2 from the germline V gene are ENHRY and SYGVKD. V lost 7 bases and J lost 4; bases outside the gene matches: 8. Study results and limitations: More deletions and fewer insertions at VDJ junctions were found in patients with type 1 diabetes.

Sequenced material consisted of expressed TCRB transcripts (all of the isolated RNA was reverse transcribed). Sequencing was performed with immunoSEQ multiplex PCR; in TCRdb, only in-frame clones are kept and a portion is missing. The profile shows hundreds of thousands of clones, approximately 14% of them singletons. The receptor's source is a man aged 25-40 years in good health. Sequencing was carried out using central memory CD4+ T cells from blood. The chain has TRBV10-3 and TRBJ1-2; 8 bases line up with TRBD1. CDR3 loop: CAITRGQDRYGYTF. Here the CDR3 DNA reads TGTGCCATCACCAGGGGACAGGATCGCTATGGCTACACCTTC.